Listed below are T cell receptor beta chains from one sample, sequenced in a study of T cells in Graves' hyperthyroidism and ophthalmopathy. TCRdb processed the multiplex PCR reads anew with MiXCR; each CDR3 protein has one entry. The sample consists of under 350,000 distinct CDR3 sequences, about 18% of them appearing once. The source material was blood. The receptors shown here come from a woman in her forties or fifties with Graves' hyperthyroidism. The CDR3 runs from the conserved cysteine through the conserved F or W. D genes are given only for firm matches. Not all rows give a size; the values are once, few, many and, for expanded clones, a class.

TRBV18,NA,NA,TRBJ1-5,TGTGCCAGCTCACCCGGGCCCCGACAGCCCCAGCATTTT,CASSPGPRQPQHF
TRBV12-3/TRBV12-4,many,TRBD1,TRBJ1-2,TGTGCCAGCAGTCAACAGGGGGCAGATGGCTACACCTTC,CASSQQGADGYTF
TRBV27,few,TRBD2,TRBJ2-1,TGTGCCAGCAGTTGGCTAGCGGGGTACAATGAGCAGTTCTTC,CASSWLAGYNEQFF
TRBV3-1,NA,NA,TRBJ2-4,TGTGCCAGCAGCCAAGCTCAACAGCTTCCCTCCAAAAACATTCAGTACTTC,CASSQAQQLPSKNIQYF
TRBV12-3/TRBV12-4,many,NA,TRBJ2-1,TGTGCCAGCAGCTTGACAGACTCTGACAATGAGCAGTTCTTC,CASSLTDSDNEQFF
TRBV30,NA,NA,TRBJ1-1,TGTGCCTGGAGCCAGGGACTTCCCACTGAAGCTTTCTTT,CAWSQGLPTEAFF
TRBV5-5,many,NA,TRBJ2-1,TGTGCCAGCAGCTTGGCGGTAACCTACAATGAGCAGTTCTTC,CASSLAVTYNEQFF
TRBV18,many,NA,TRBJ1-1,TGTGCCAGCTCACCACCGGCAGGGACCGCTTTCTTT,CASSPPAGTAFF
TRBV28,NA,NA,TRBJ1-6,TGTGCCAGCAGGAAGGGAGACAGAAATAATTCACCCCTCCACTTT,CASRKGDRNNSPLHF
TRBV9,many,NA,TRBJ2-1,TGTGCCAGCAGCCCCGGGACCGGCTGGGGGGAGCAGTTCTTC,CASSPGTGWGEQFF
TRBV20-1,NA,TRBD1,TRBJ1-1,TGCAGGAAAGACGGACAGGGCACTGAAGCTTTCTTT,CRKDGQGTEAFF
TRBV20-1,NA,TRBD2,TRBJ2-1,TGCAGTGCGCCCCTAGCGGGAGGCCTTCACAATGAGCAGTTCTTC,CSAPLAGGLHNEQFF
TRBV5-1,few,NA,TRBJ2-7,TGCGCCAGCAGCTACGGGGACGAGCAGTACTTC,CASSYGDEQYF
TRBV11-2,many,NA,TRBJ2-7,TGTGCCAGCAGCTTTCGGAAGGGAAGGAGCTCCTACGAGCAGTACTTC,CASSFRKGRSSYEQYF
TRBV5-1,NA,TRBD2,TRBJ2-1,TGCGCCAGCAGCAACGAACACCGAGCTAGCGGGTACAATGAGCAGTTCTTC,CASSNEHRASGYNEQFF
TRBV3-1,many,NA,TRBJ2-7,TGTGCCAGCAGCCCAGGAAGCACGGAGTACTACGAGCAGTACTTC,CASSPGSTEYYEQYF
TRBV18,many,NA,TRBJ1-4,TGTGCCAGCTCACCAAGGGAGACTAATGAAAAACTGTTTTTT,CASSPRETNEKLFF
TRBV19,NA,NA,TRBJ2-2,TGTGCCAGTAGTATAATGGGGACCACCGGGGAGCTGTTTTTT,CASSIMGTTGELFF
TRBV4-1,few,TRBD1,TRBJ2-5,TGCGCCAGCAGCCCCGGACAGGGAGGCCCAGAGACCCAGTACTTC,CASSPGQGGPETQYF
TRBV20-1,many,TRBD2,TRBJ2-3,TGCAGTGCTAGAGATGACGGGGGGGACACAGATACGCAGTATTTT,CSARDDGGDTDTQYF
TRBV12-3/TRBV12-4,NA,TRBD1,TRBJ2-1,TGTGCCAGTGTAACAGGGGGCTCCTACAATGAGCAGTTCTTC,CASVTGGSYNEQFF
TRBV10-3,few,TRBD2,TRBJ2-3,TGTGCCATCAATGCGGGAGCCAACGCGGGGGATACGCAGTATTTT,CAINAGANAGDTQYF
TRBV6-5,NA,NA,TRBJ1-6,TGTGCCAGCAGTTCCACCCACAGGGTTGGCGGTTCACCCCTCCACTTT,CASSSTHRVGGSPLHF
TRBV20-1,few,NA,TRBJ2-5,TGCAGTGCTATTGGCCCAGGGCGGTATGAAGAGACCCAGTACTTC,CSAIGPGRYEETQYF
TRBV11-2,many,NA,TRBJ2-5,TGTGCCAGCAGCTTAGGGACAGTCCAAGAGACCCAGTACTTC,CASSLGTVQETQYF
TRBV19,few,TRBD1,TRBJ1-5,TGTGCCAGTAGTATGGGGCAGGGGGCCCAGCCCCAGCATTTT,CASSMGQGAQPQHF
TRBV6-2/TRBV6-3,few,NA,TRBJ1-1,TGTGCCAGCACCCCGCACACGGCGGAGACTGAAGCTTTCTTT,CASTPHTAETEAFF
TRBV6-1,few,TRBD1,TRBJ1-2,TGTGCCAGCACGCCCGCGGGACAGGGCTACACCTTC,CASTPAGQGYTF
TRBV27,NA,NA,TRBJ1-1,TGTGCCAGCAGTTCTACAGGGCCGGGGTACACTGAAGCTTTCTTT,CASSSTGPGYTEAFF
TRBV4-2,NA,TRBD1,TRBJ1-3,TGTGCCAGCAGCCAAGTCACAGGGGCCGGAAACACCATATATTTT,CASSQVTGAGNTIYF
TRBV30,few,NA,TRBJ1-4,TGTGCCTGGAGTGTACCCATCGGGGAAGGGAATGAAAAACTGTTTTTT,CAWSVPIGEGNEKLFF
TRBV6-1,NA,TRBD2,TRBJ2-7,TGTGCCATTGAGGAAAGCGGGAGGTTCAACGAGCAGTACTTC,CAIEESGRFNEQYF
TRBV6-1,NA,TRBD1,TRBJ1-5,TGTGCCAGCAGGGGGGGGGGGACAGGGGTCACTCCCCAGCATTTT,CASRGGGTGVTPQHF
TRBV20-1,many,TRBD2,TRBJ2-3,TGCAGTGCTATGTGGGCTAGCGGGGGAACAGATACGCAGTATTTT,CSAMWASGGTDTQYF
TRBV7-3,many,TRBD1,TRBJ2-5,TGTGCCAGCAGCTTAGACGGGACAGCACAAGAGACCCAGTACTTC,CASSLDGTAQETQYF
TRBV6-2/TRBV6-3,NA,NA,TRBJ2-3,TGTGCCAGCAGTTACTCGTTCGGAACTAGCACAGATACGCAGTATTTT,CASSYSFGTSTDTQYF
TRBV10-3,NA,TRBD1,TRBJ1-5,TGTGCCATGTCTTCAGGAGGGGGCTATAGCAATCAGCCCCAGCATTTT,CAMSSGGGYSNQPQHF
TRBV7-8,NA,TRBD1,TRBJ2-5,TGTGCCAGCAACACGTGGGGTAACAGGGGACAAGAGACCCAGTACTTC,CASNTWGNRGQETQYF
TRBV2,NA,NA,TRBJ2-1,TGTGCCAGCCGCGTAGGGGTCGGTGAGCAGTTCTTC,CASRVGVGEQFF
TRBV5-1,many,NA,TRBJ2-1,TGCGCCAGCAGCGGCCAAGATGGTTTTGTTTCCTACAATGAGCAGTTCTTC,CASSGQDGFVSYNEQFF
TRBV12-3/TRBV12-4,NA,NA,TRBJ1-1,TGTGCCAGCACTATACAGGGCGGCACTGAAGCTTTCTTT,CASTIQGGTEAFF
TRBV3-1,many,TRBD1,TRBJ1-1,TGTGCCAGCAGCCCGGACAGGGCTGGCGTGAACACTGAAGCTTTCTTT,CASSPDRAGVNTEAFF
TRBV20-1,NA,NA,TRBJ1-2,TGCAGTGCTAGAGAGGACCGGGACGGCTACACCTTC,CSAREDRDGYTF
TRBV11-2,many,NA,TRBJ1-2,TGTGCCAGCAGCTTAGATCAAGGCCGCTATGGCTACACCTTC,CASSLDQGRYGYTF
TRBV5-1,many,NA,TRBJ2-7,TGCGCCAGCAGCGCAACTGGATTATTCTACGAGCAGTACTTC,CASSATGLFYEQYF
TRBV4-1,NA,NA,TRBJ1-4,TGCGCCAGCAGCCAAGAGGGCAGGGCTACAACTAATGAAAAACTGTTTTTT,CASSQEGRATTNEKLFF
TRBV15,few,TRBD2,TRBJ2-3,TGTGCCACCAGCAGAGGGACTAGCGGGACAGATACGCAGTATTTT,CATSRGTSGTDTQYF
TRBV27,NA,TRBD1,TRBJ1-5,TGTGCCAGCAGCCTTTACGGACAGGATCAGCCCCAGCATTTT,CASSLYGQDQPQHF
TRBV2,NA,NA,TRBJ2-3,TGTGCCAGCAGTGACACGGGGCCCATAGATACGCAGTATTTT,CASSDTGPIDTQYF
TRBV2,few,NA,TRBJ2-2,TGTGCCAGCAGTGTCGGGAACACCGGGGAGCTGTTTTTT,CASSVGNTGELFF
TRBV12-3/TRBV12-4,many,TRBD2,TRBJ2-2,TGTGCCAGCAAACTAGCGGGAGGCACCGGGGAGCTGTTTTTT,CASKLAGGTGELFF
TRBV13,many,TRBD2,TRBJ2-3,TGTGCCAGCAGCGCCGGGACTAGCGACGGTACGCAGTATTTT,CASSAGTSDGTQYF
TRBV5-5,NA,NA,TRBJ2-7,TGTGCCAGCAGCTTGGGGCTAGCGTTGACCTACGAGCAGTACTTC,CASSLGLALTYEQYF
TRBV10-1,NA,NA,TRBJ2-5,TGCGCCAGCAGTGAGTCGGTGCCTAGGGGAAATGTCGGGACCCAGTACTTC,CASSESVPRGNVGTQYF
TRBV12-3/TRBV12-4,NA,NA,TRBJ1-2,TGTGCCAGCACCGGAGGGGTAAGCGTGAGCTATGGCTACACCTTC,CASTGGVSVSYGYTF
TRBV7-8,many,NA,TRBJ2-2,TGTGCCAGCAGCTTAGAGCAAGCGAACACCGGGGAGCTGTTTTTT,CASSLEQANTGELFF
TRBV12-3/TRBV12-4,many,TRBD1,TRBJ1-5,TGTGCCAGCAGTTTAGCCGCGGGACAGGGCAATCAGCCCCAGCATTTT,CASSLAAGQGNQPQHF